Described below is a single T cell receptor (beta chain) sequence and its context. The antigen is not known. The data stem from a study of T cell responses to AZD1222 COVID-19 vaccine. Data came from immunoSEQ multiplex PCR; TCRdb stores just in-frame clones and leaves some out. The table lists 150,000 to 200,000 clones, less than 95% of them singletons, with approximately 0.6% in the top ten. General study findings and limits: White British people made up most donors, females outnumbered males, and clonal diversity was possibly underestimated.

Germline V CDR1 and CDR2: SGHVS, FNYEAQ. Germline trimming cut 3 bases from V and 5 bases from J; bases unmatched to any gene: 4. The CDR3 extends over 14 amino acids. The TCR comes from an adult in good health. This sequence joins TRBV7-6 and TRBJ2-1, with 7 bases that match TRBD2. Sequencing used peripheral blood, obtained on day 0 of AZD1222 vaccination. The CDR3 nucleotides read TGTGCCAGCAGCTTCGTAGCGGGCCACAATGAGCAGTTCTTC. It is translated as CASSFVAGHNEQFF.